These 27 T cell receptor beta chains share one sample of origin, sequenced in a study of cytomegalovirus exposure and HLA in healthy donors (dated by TCRdb to 2017 to 2019). The library was obtained by the immunoSEQ multiplex PCR assay. The multiplex PCR relied on a mix of 60 forward primers for TCR Vbeta segments and 13 reverse primers for TCR Jbeta segments. TCRdb obtained this table from immuneACCESS and retained in-frame rearrangements with V and J assigned. These tables miss some clones; where compared with another copy, unresolved V genes account for less than half of the shortfall, and the remainder is unexplained. The sample table records roughly 110,000 clones; about 74% of these occur just once. Approximately 15% of the sample is held by the ten biggest clonotypes. Sequenced: PBMCs. Receptors originate from a woman aged 40 to 55 in good health and CMV-seropositive.

This clone was picked up one time. V usage is TRBV19 and J usage is TRBJ2-2; D gene uncertain. The CDR3 runs 12 residues. Between the trimmed V and J ends, which lost 5 bases and 4 bases, there was a span of 5 bases. Germline-derived CDR1 and CDR2 are LNHDA and SQIVND (reference sequence). CDR3 loop: CASSFSTGELFF. CDR3 coding DNA: TGTGCCAGTAGTTTTAGCACCGGGGAGCTGTTTTTT.

This clone was detected only a few times. The CDR3 nucleotides are TGTGCCAGCAGGACACCGGGACAGGAAGCTTTCTTT. It encodes CASRTPGQEAFF. This chain links TRBV2 with TRBJ1-1, with TRBD1 identical over 7 bases. Trimming took 6 bases from V and 8 from J; bases not matched to a gene: 6. The CDR3 has 12 residues. The germline CDR1 and CDR2 sequences are SNHLY and FYNNEI.

For this clone: Other DNA variants within this sample encode the same CDR3. The DNA of the CDR3 is TGCAGCGTTGAATCCGGGACAGGGCTGGGCTACACCTTC. It translates to CSVESGTGLGYTF. The rearrangement joins TRBV29-1 to TRBJ1-2; 9 bases align to TRBD1. Per the germline V gene, CDR1 is SQVTM and CDR2 is ANQGSEA. The CDR3 length is 13 residues. Unmatched junction bases numbered 6, after V lost 2 bases and J lost 8 bases.

The genes are TRBV7-2 and TRBJ1-1; D is perhaps TRBD1 (5 bases). Germline assignment: CDR1 SGHTA and CDR2 FQGNSA. V was shortened by 4 bases and J by 1 base, with 19 bases between the two germline ends. This CDR3 comprises 17 residues. For the CDR3, the DNA is TGTGCCAGCAGCTCAGGGTGGGCCTCTGGTCAGAACACTGAAGCTTTCTTT. Its translation: CASSSGWASGQNTEAFF.

This chain connects TRBV5-1 to TRBJ2-2; possible D gene TRBD1, 6 bases. Germline CDR1 SGHRS, CDR2 YFSETQ. V lost 0 bases to trimming and J lost 7 bases, with 16 bases between them. CDR3 length equals 16 residues. In nucleotides, the CDR3 is TGCGCCAGCAGCTTGGGACACCCCCAGGGGAGCGGGGAGCTGTTTTTT. This sequence encodes CASSLGHPQGSGELFF.

The V gene is TRBV2, the J gene TRBJ1-1; TRBD1 matches at 8 bases. Looked up from germline, CDR1 is SNHLY and CDR2 is FYNNEI. The CDR3 consists of 14 residues. J gave up 2 bases and V 6 bases, and 5 bases lay outside the gene matches. The chain's CDR3 is CASSMTGANTEAFF. The CDR3, as DNA: TGTGCCAGCAGCATGACAGGGGCCAACACTGAAGCTTTCTTT.

The V and J genes are TRBV7-9 and TRBJ2-7; 7 positions match TRBD1. Germline CDR1 reads SEHNR; CDR2 reads FQNEAQ (reference sequence). Trimming removed 4 bases from V and 5 bases from J; junction bases left unmatched: 14. This CDR3 has 16 residues. CDR3 nucleotide sequence: TGTGCCAGCAGCTCGAAACGTAGGACAGGCGGTGACGAGCAGTACTTC. Residues: CASSSKRRTGGDEQYF. The whole variable domain, remainder taken from reference TRBV7-9 and TRBJ2-7, is DTGVSQNPRHKITKRGQNVTFRCDPISEHNRLYWYRQTLGQGPEFLTYFQNEAQLEKSRLLSDRFSAERPKGSFSTLEIQRTEQGDSAMYLCASSSKRRTGGDEQYFGPGTRLTVT.

This clone has just a few counts. The V and J genes are TRBV5-1 and TRBJ2-5; D possibly corresponds to TRBD2 (6 bases). The germline V gene encodes CDR1 SGHRS and CDR2 YFSETQ. V shed 0 bases and J shed 13 bases, with 16 bases lying between them. This CDR3 has 13 residues. The CDR3 DNA reads as TGCGCCAGCAGCTTGGAGGGTAGCGGACGCCGGTACTTC. This gives the protein CASSLEGSGRRYF.

The chain recombines TRBV7-2 with TRBJ1-6; no clear D. Germline CDR1 SGHTA, CDR2 FQGNSA. The CDR3 totals 16 residues. V was pared by 2 bases and J by 0 bases, with 8 bases between. In nucleotides, the CDR3 is TGTGCCAGCAGCTTATATGGGAGCTCCTATAATTCACCCCTCCACTTT. Amino acid sequence: CASSLYGSSYNSPLHF.

The V call is TRBV4-1, the J call TRBJ2-5; 8 nucleotides match TRBD1. Unmatched junction bases numbered 10, after V lost 3 bases and J lost 4 bases. CDR3 length: 16 residues. Per the germline V gene, CDR1 is MGHRA and CDR2 is YSYEKL. The CDR3 DNA follows: TGCGCCAGCAGCCATGCGGAGAACAGGGGGTTAGAGACCCAGTACTTC. Translating gives CASSHAENRGLETQYF.

The genes are TRBV30 and TRBJ1-4; TRBD1 matches 7 bases. The CDR3 sequence is 15 residues long. The ends lost 4 bases at V and 8 bases at J; junction bases unmatched: 13. CDR1 and CDR2 (germline): GTSNPN, SVGIG (reference sequence). The CDR3 protein is CAWTSIGGRAEKLFF. For the CDR3, the DNA is TGTGCCTGGACCAGCATAGGGGGCAGGGCAGAAAAACTGTTTTTT.

V gene TRBV28 combines with J gene TRBJ1-4; tentative D call: TRBD1 (5 bases). The germline V gene encodes CDR1 MDHEN and CDR2 SYDVKM. This CDR3 is built from 15 residues. The V and J ends lost 5 bases and 12 bases respectively, with 22 bases between them. CDR3 in DNA: TGTGCCAGCAGTCCACAAGGTCAGACGGGGGGGGAACTGTTTTTT. This sequence encodes CASSPQGQTGGELFF.

This rearrangement joins TRBV29-1 to TRBJ2-1, with 9 bases matching TRBD2. From germline, CDR1 is SQVTM and CDR2 ANQGSEA. The V gene end was trimmed by 7 bases and the J gene end by 10 bases; junction bases not matched to a gene: 5. CDR3 size: 11 residues. The CDR3 is CSAVAGAEQFF. In nucleotides, the CDR3 is TGCAGCGCCGTAGCGGGGGCCGAGCAGTTCTTC.

The chain employs TRBV7-3 and TRBJ1-6; 8 bases agree with TRBD1. With V trimmed by 3 bases and J by 10 bases, 2 bases remained unmatched. This CDR3 spans 13 amino acids. The germline V gene has CDR1 SGHTA and CDR2 FQGTGA. The chain's CDR3 is CASSLDRESPLHF. The CDR3 bases are TGTGCCAGCAGCTTGGACAGGGAGTCACCCCTCCACTTT.

The V call is TRBV7-6, the J call TRBJ1-5, with no clear D. CDR1 and CDR2 (germline): SGHVS, FNYEAQ. The CDR3 totals 13 residues. Trimming left V 2 bases short and J 6 bases short, with 8 bases between. The CDR3 coding sequence is TGTGCCAGCAGCTTAACATCGATTCAGCCCCAGCATTTT. Protein sequence: CASSLTSIQPQHF.

V gene TRBV13 combines with J gene TRBJ2-1; unclear D gene. The CDR3 consists of 15 residues. V was pared by 5 bases and J by 0 bases, with 11 bases between. CDR1 and CDR2 from the germline V gene are PRHDT and FYEKMQ (reference sequence). The CDR3 sequence is CASSLIFSSYNEQFF. As DNA, the CDR3 is TGTGCCAGCAGCCTTATCTTTAGCTCCTACAATGAGCAGTTCTTC.

This clone showed up just a few times. The chain has TRBV30 and TRBJ1-5; weak D call: TRBD1 (6 bases). The V end lost 0 bases, the J end lost 9 bases, and 15 bases lay between the germline ends. CDR1 GTSNPN and CDR2 SVGIG come from the germline V gene (reference sequence). This CDR3 has 14 amino acids. For the CDR3, the DNA is TGTGCCTGGAGTGTGGGGGGGGCCAAGGGGCCCCAGCATTTT. Translation: CAWSVGGAKGPQHF.

The rearrangement uses TRBV9 and TRBJ1-4, with D uncertain. Trimming removed 0 bases from V and 2 bases from J, with 8 bases in between. The CDR3 has 15 amino acids. CDR1 and CDR2 (germline): SGDLS, YYNGEE. CDR3 DNA sequence: TGTGCCAGCAGCGTAGCGGGTAGCACTAATGAAAAACTGTTTTTT. Residues: CASSVAGSTNEKLFF.

The rearrangement joins TRBV7-6 to TRBJ2-1; 11 bases are a match to TRBD2. CDR1 and CDR2 (germline): SGHVS, FNYEAQ. Losses at the gene ends were 5 bases for V and 12 bases for J; bases not matched to a gene: 15. CDR3 length equals 16 residues. The CDR3 DNA reads TGTGCCAGCAGCCCAATAGCGGGGGGGACTGCTCCTGCGCAGTTCTTC. Its protein is CASSPIAGGTAPAQFF.

This clone was seen only a few times. V usage is TRBV4-2 and J usage is TRBJ1-4; D perhaps matches TRBD1 (6 bases). Trimming took 5 bases from V and 3 from J, leaving 13 bases between them. The germline gives CDR1 LGHNA, CDR2 YNFKEQ. CDR3 length equals 15 residues. The CDR3 bases are TGTGCCAGCAGCTTCAGAGGACAGTCTAATGAAAAACTGTTTTTT. This gives the protein CASSFRGQSNEKLFF.

The V and J genes are TRBV6-1 and TRBJ2-7, with 8 bases that match TRBD1. J lost 3 bases, V lost 5 bases, and 6 bases had no gene match. Germline V gene lookup returns CDR1 MNHNS and CDR2 SASEGT. This CDR3 is built from 14 residues. DNA for the CDR3: TGTGCCAGCAGTCTCGGGACAGGACACTACGAGCAGTACTTC. Protein: CASSLGTGHYEQYF.

This chain links TRBV9 with TRBJ1-1; D not resolved. The length of the CDR3 is 14 residues. Germline loops: CDR1 SGDLS, CDR2 YYNGEE. Trimming removed 3 bases from V and 1 base from J, with 10 bases in between. CDR3 sequence reads: CASSAQVENTEAFF. Written as DNA, the CDR3 is TGTGCCAGCAGCGCTCAGGTCGAGAACACTGAAGCTTTCTTT.

The rearrangement joins TRBV4-2 to TRBJ1-2, with D hard to call. The CDR3 loop spans 12 amino acids. The germline V gene has CDR1 LGHNA and CDR2 YNFKEQ. V shed 4 bases and J shed 10 bases, with 13 bases lying between them. The CDR3 is CASSPSTGDYTF. Written as DNA, the CDR3 is TGTGCCAGCAGCCCCAGTACCGGGGACTACACCTTC.

The V gene is TRBV5-6, the J gene TRBJ2-3, with D tentatively TRBD1 (5 bases). Trimming shortened V by 3 bases and J by 6 bases, and 17 bases separated the two germline ends. Germline CDR1 is SGHDT and CDR2 is YYEEEE. The CDR3 runs 15 residues. In DNA, the CDR3 is TGTGCCAGCAGCTGGGGTGGGGCACGCTTGGATACGCAGTATTTT. Its translation is CASSWGGARLDTQYF.

V usage is TRBV18 and J usage is TRBJ2-5; 11 nucleotides match TRBD1. The CDR3 has 15 residues. V lost 2 bases, J lost 5 bases, and 4 bases stayed unmatched. From germline, CDR1 is KGHSH and CDR2 LQKENI. CDR3 DNA: TGTGCCAGCTCACCAGGACAGGGGGCGGTGGAGACCCAGTACTTC. It encodes CASSPGQGAVETQYF.

This clone was observed a few times. This chain's CDR3 is CASSLERSDTEAFF. CDR3 bases: TGTGCCAGCAGCTTAGAGAGGTCGGACACTGAAGCTTTCTTT. The chain uses TRBV7-2 and TRBJ1-1; D gene unclear. Germline V gene lookup returns CDR1 SGHTA and CDR2 FQGNSA. V lost 1 base and J 3 bases, leaving 9 bases between the germline ends. The CDR3 has 14 residues.

In its sample, this clone was seen a few times. V is TRBV19 and J is TRBJ2-1; D unresolved. V shed 3 bases and J shed 5 bases, with 14 bases lying between them. The CDR3 totals 15 residues. Germline lookup yields CDR1 LNHDA and CDR2 SQIVND (reference sequence). This chain's CDR3 is CASSIGPWAHNEQFF. CDR3 in DNA: TGTGCCAGTAGTATTGGTCCTTGGGCGCACAATGAGCAGTTCTTC.